The 27 T cell receptor beta chains presented below share a single source sample, sequenced in a study of vaccination effects on CD4 cells after COVID-19. Sequencing used immunoSEQ multiplex PCR; TCRdb keeps in-frame clones, though not all of them. There are some 23,000 clones in the sample; 70% to 80% occur only once, and more than 9% lies in the top ten. Expansion of antigen-specific CD4+ T cells with viral peptide pools was carried out by the ViraFEST assay before sequencing. When ten to eleven days of culture had elapsed, CD4+ T cells were isolated. All participants had two doses of either the BNT162b2 or mRNA-1273 vaccine. The antigens these receptors bind are not known. Sequenced here: CD4+ T cells from PBMCs cultured with HCoV-229E spike peptides, sampled after COVID-19 vaccination. The receptors stem from a human donor who received a COVID-19 vaccine.

The chain has TRBV10-3 and TRBJ2-7; 10 bases fit TRBD2. The CDR3 loop spans 16 amino acids. V dropped 0 bases and J dropped 6; count of bases not matched to a gene: 8. Germline CDR1 reads ENHRY; CDR2 reads SYGVKD. The CDR3 region has the DNA TGTGCCATCAGTGAGTCCCGGACTAGCGGTATCTCCGAGCAGTACTTC. Its protein product is CAISESRTSGISEQYF.

A single count supports this clone. The rearrangement uses TRBV4-1 and TRBJ1-4; tentative D call: TRBD1 (5 bases). This CDR3 is built from 15 residues. The germline V gene has CDR1 MGHRA and CDR2 YSYEKL. Trimming removed 2 bases at V and 8 bases at J, with 15 bases between. In DNA, the CDR3 is TGCGCCAGCAGCCAAAGGGGCGGCGCGGGGGAAAAACTGTTTTTT. It encodes CASSQRGGAGEKLFF.

This chain links TRBV6-5 with TRBJ1-1; no reliable D call. The CDR3 totals 11 residues. CDR1 is MNHEY and CDR2 is SVGAGI in the germline V gene. V was shortened by 6 bases and J by 1 base, with 3 bases between the two germline ends. This chain's CDR3 is CASRTNTEAFF. The CDR3 nucleotides read TGTGCCAGCAGGACGAACACTGAAGCTTTCTTT.

The gene calls are TRBV24-1 and TRBJ2-3; no definite D call. Trimming removed 9 bases from V and 5 bases from J, with 14 bases in between. CDR3 length: 13 residues. Germline V gene lookup returns CDR1 KGHDR and CDR2 SFDVKD. CDR3 nucleotides: TGTGCCACCCGAGCCGCCGCGGTAGATACGCAGTATTTT. Translation gives CATRAAAVDTQYF.

This clone was picked up one time. The chain links TRBV6-5 to TRBJ2-7; 8 bases line up with TRBD2. The CDR3 extends over 13 amino acids. The V and J ends lost 6 bases and 5 bases, in that order; junction bases with no gene match: 6. Germline values: CDR1 MNHEY, CDR2 SVGAGI. For the CDR3, the DNA is TGTGCCAGCAGGCCGGGGGGGATCGACGAGCAGTACTTC. Its protein is CASRPGGIDEQYF.

The chain couples TRBV5-1 to TRBJ1-1, with D tentatively TRBD1 (5 bases). This CDR3 spans 17 amino acids. V was pared by 6 bases and J by 0 bases, with 21 bases between. Germline assignment: CDR1 SGHRS and CDR2 YFSETQ. DNA for the CDR3: TGCGCCAGCACCCCGGGGGAGGTCATAAGGCTGAACACTGAAGCTTTCTTT. It specifies CASTPGEVIRLNTEAFF.

This clone has only a few counts. The chain recombines TRBV19 with TRBJ1-5; perhaps TRBD1 as D (6 bases). V was trimmed by 5 bases and J by 6 bases, leaving 11 bases between them. This CDR3 contains 13 residues. Looked up from germline, CDR1 is LNHDA and CDR2 is SQIVND (reference sequence). The CDR3 DNA sequence: TGTGCCAGTAGTCGGGGGCTGGGTCAGCCCCAGCATTTT. It codes for CASSRGLGQPQHF.

The table lists this clone with a few counts. This chain uses TRBV10-2 with TRBJ2-1; D call uncertain. V was clipped by 2 bases and J by 10 bases, with 6 bases between them. Germline V lookup: CDR1 WSHSY, CDR2 SAAADI. The CDR3 has 11 residues. CDR3 sequence reads: CASSERAEQFF. For the CDR3, the DNA is TGCGCCAGCAGTGAGCGCGCAGAGCAGTTCTTC.

The chain uses TRBV2 and TRBJ1-5; weak D call: TRBD1 (6 bases). The CDR3 sequence is 15 residues long. V was shortened by 5 bases and J by 4 bases, with 15 bases between the two germline ends. Looked up from germline, CDR1 is SNHLY and CDR2 is FYNNEI. CDR3 in amino acids: CASSRGQGFNQPQHF. The DNA for the CDR3 is TGTGCCAGCAGTCGGGGGCAGGGGTTTAATCAGCCCCAGCATTTT.

The rearrangement uses TRBV29-1 and TRBJ1-4; D is perhaps TRBD1 (6 bases). The CDR3 has 14 residues. V gave up 6 bases and J gave up 4 bases, with 15 bases separating them. From germline, CDR1 is SQVTM and CDR2 ANQGSEA. The CDR3 DNA follows: TGCAGCGTCCTCTCCGCACAGGGTAATGAAAAACTGTTTTTT. Protein sequence: CSVLSAQGNEKLFF.

The chain joins TRBV7-2 to TRBJ1-4; TRBD1 agrees at 12 bases. The CDR3 length is 15 residues. V was clipped by 5 bases and J by 7 bases; unmatched bases: 5. Germline-derived CDR1 and CDR2 are SGHTA and FQGNSA. Here the CDR3 DNA reads TGTGCCAGCAGCAAGGGACAGGGGGCCCCTGAAAAACTGTTTTTT. It specifies CASSKGQGAPEKLFF.

This clone showed up just a few times. The rearrangement uses TRBV7-9 and TRBJ2-7; D unresolved. The CDR3 length is 15 residues. Between the trimmed V and J ends, which lost 1 base and 0 bases, there was a span of 10 bases. Looked up from germline, CDR1 is SEHNR and CDR2 is FQNEAQ (reference sequence). CDR3 in DNA: TGTGCCAGCAGCTTAGACTACTTGAGCTCCTACGAGCAGTACTTC. Protein product: CASSLDYLSSYEQYF.

The chain employs TRBV2 and TRBJ2-2; 11 bases match TRBD2. CDR3 length: 16 residues. Germline V gene lookup returns CDR1 SNHLY and CDR2 FYNNEI. V lost 6 bases and J lost 2; bases outside the gene matches: 5. The CDR3 DNA reads TGTGCCAGCAGCGTAACTAGCGGGAGAAACACCGGGGAGCTGTTTTTT. Protein product: CASSVTSGRNTGELFF.

The rearrangement links TRBV6-5 to TRBJ2-7, with 11 bases identical to TRBD2. Germline lookup yields CDR1 MNHEY and CDR2 SVGAGI. This CDR3 spans 15 amino acids. V lost 4 bases, J lost 8 bases, and 10 bases stayed unmatched. CDR3 DNA sequence: TGTGCCAGCAGTTGGGTAGCGGGAGGGCCTGTAAAGCAGTACTTC. Translation gives CASSWVAGGPVKQYF.

This chain uses TRBV19 with TRBJ1-1; the match to TRBD1 covers 11 bases. CDR1 and CDR2 from the germline V gene are LNHDA and SQIVND (reference sequence). Losses at the gene ends were 4 bases for V and 6 bases for J; bases not matched to a gene: 7. The CDR3 totals 15 residues. CDR3 DNA: TGTGCCAGTAGTACCCGGACAGGGGGCGCCCCTGAAGCTTTCTTT. Encoded protein: CASSTRTGGAPEAFF.

This chain joins TRBV14 and TRBJ2-1; D is perhaps TRBD2 (6 bases). In germline, CDR1 is SGHDN, CDR2 FVKESK. This CDR3 contains 13 residues. V gave up 3 bases and J gave up 9 bases, with 12 bases separating them. The DNA of the CDR3 is TGTGCCAGCAGCCAGAGACTAGAGGGTGAGCAGTTCTTC. Its protein product is CASSQRLEGEQFF.

The V call is TRBV7-6, the J call TRBJ2-7, with D unclear. CDR1 SGHVS and CDR2 FNYEAQ come from the germline V gene. This CDR3 region has 13 residues. V lost 1 base to trimming and J lost 13 bases, with 17 bases between them. CDR3 DNA sequence: TGTGCCAGCAGCTTAGGGTTAGGCGCTACGCCTTACTTC. Translating gives CASSLGLGATPYF. The whole variable domain, filled in from reference TRBV7-6 and TRBJ2-7, reads GAGVSQSPRYKVTKRGQDVALRCDPISGHVSLYWYRQALGQGPEFLTYFNYEAQQDKSGLPNDRFSAERPEGSISTLTIQRTEQRDSAMYRCASSLGLGATPYFGPGTRLTVT.

This clone showed up just a few times. This rearrangement joins TRBV10-1 to TRBJ2-3; 7 bases are shared with TRBD2. Germline CDR1 WNHNN, CDR2 SYGVQD (reference sequence). The V gene end was trimmed by 0 bases and the J gene end by 6 bases; junction bases not matched to a gene: 9. The CDR3 length is 16 residues. The CDR3 reads CASSESRGRDSDTQYF. CDR3 DNA: TGCGCCAGCAGTGAGTCCCGAGGGAGGGACTCTGATACGCAGTATTTT.

This chain links TRBV6-2 or TRBV6-3 with TRBJ1-5, with D possibly TRBD1 on 6 matching bases. V was shortened by 5 bases and J by 6 bases, with 14 bases between the two germline ends. This CDR3 region has 14 residues. The germline V gene encodes CDR1 MNHEY and CDR2 SVGEGT. CDR3 bases: TGTGCCAGCAGTAACCAGGGGACCGCTCAGCCCCAGCATTTT. The encoded protein is CASSNQGTAQPQHF.

V usage is TRBV19 and J usage is TRBJ1-5; 7 positions match TRBD1. CDR1 LNHDA and CDR2 SQIVND come from the germline V gene (reference sequence). The ends lost 3 bases at V and 2 bases at J; junction bases unmatched: 4. This CDR3 contains 15 residues. The CDR3 reads CASSMGGTGNQPQHF. CDR3 bases: TGTGCCAGTAGTATGGGGGGGACAGGCAATCAGCCCCAGCATTTT.

This chain uses TRBV5-1 with TRBJ1-4; TRBD1 agrees at 7 bases. V lost 4 bases to trimming and J lost 7 bases; unmatched junction nucleotides: 13. Per germline, CDR1 SGHRS and CDR2 YFSETQ. There are 16 residues in the CDR3. DNA for the CDR3: TGCGCCAGCAGCCCGACACCGACAGGGTCGGGTGAAAAACTGTTTTTT. Translated: CASSPTPTGSGEKLFF.

This sequence joins TRBV6-1 and TRBJ2-2; 13 nucleotides align to TRBD2. The trim removed 6 bases at V and 5 bases at J, leaving 6 bases unmatched. From germline, CDR1 is MNHNS and CDR2 SASEGT. The CDR3 is 16 amino acids. The CDR3 reads CASRELAGGGTGELFF. The CDR3 coding sequence is TGTGCCAGCAGGGAACTAGCGGGAGGGGGGACCGGGGAGCTGTTTTTT.

This clone has a handful of counts. The gene calls are TRBV7-9 and TRBJ1-1; D remains ambiguous. The CDR3 totals 13 residues. Germline CDR1 and CDR2: SEHNR and FQNEAQ (reference sequence). Deletions cut 4 bases from V and 1 base from J, with 7 bases between. The CDR3 is CASSSQPNTEAFF. CDR3 nucleotides: TGTGCCAGCAGCTCCCAGCCGAACACTGAAGCTTTCTTT.

The rearrangement joins TRBV7-6 to TRBJ2-7, with 8 bases aligning to TRBD2. In germline, CDR1 is SGHVS, CDR2 FNYEAQ. CDR3 length equals 11 residues. With V trimmed by 4 bases and J by 7 bases, 0 bases remained unmatched. For the CDR3, the DNA is TGTGCCAGCAGCTCGGGGGGGGAGCAGTACTTC. Protein product: CASSSGGEQYF.

This chain uses TRBV11-3 with TRBJ2-1; 9 nucleotides line up with TRBD1. In germline, CDR1 is SGHNT, CDR2 YENEEA. There are 15 residues in the CDR3. The V and J ends lost 4 bases and 6 bases, in that order; junction bases with no gene match: 7. For the CDR3, the DNA is TGTGCCAGCAGCTCGGGGGACAGGGCGGGCAATGAGCAGTTCTTC. Residues: CASSSGDRAGNEQFF. Full variable domain (remainder filled in from reference TRBV11-3 and TRBJ2-1): EAGVVQSPRYKIIEKKQPVAFWCNPISGHNTLYWYLQNLGQGPELLIRYENEEAVDDSQLPKDRFSAERLKGVDSTLKIQPAELGDSAVYLCASSSGDRAGNEQFFGPGTRLTVL.

The chain recombines TRBV5-4 with TRBJ2-5; TRBD2 matches 10 bases. The J segment lost 1 base and the V segment lost 0 bases, leaving 12 bases of the junction unmatched. The germline V gene encodes CDR1 SGHNT and CDR2 YYREEE (reference sequence). The CDR3 is made up of 19 amino acids. The CDR3 DNA sequence: TGTGCCAGCAGCTTGGCCGGGGTAGCGGGAGGATTTGGCCAAGAGACCCAGTACTTC. It translates to CASSLAGVAGGFGQETQYF. Supplemented by reference TRBV5-4 and TRBJ2-5, the full variable domain reads ETGVTQSPTHLIKTRGQQVTLRCSSQSGHNTVSWYQQALGQGPQFIFQYYREEENGRGNFPPRFSGLQFPNYSSELNVNALELDDSALYLCASSLAGVAGGFGQETQYFGPGTRLLVL.

The V call is TRBV6-5, the J call TRBJ1-1; TRBD1 aligns across 9 bases. V gave up 7 bases and J gave up 2 bases; unmatched junction bases: 5. In germline, CDR1 is MNHEY, CDR2 SVGAGI. The CDR3 has 14 amino acids. The CDR3 spells CASTLGQGNTEAFF. DNA of the CDR3: TGTGCCAGCACCCTGGGACAGGGAAACACTGAAGCTTTCTTT.